This passage covers 22 T cell receptor beta chains from one sample sequenced in a study of lymphopenia after photon versus proton radiotherapy. Profiling relied on immunoSEQ multiplex PCR, and the TCRdb table lists in-frame clones only, not all of them. The sample includes 55,000 to 70,000 clones, approximately 84% of them seen just once. Sequencing was performed on peripheral blood, taken from a patient treated with photon-based radiotherapy. The receptors stem from a man between 35 and 55 years old with gastric cancer.

The gene calls are TRBV13 and TRBJ1-5; no firm D call. Germline V gene sequence: CDR1 PRHDT, CDR2 FYEKMQ (reference sequence). V lost 0 bases and J 3 bases, leaving 6 bases between the germline ends. The CDR3 is 14 amino acids. In nucleotides, the CDR3 is TGTGCCAGCAGCTTAGGGCAGAACAATCAGCCCCAGCATTTT. Translating gives CASSLGQNNQPQHF.

The V gene is TRBV7-9, the J gene TRBJ1-2, with 7 bases lining up with TRBD1. CDR1 is SEHNR, CDR2 FQNEAQ, per germline (reference sequence). J gave up 5 bases and V 4 bases, and 4 bases lay outside the gene matches. CDR3 size: 13 residues. CDR3: CASSSDRFYGYTF. The DNA of the CDR3 is TGTGCCAGCAGCTCGGACAGGTTTTATGGCTACACCTTC.

This clone appeared once. The gene calls are TRBV7-6 and TRBJ1-1; D is unresolved. The length of the CDR3 is 13 residues. V shed 5 bases and J shed 1 base, with 8 bases lying between them. CDR1 is SGHVS and CDR2 is FNYEAQ in the germline V gene. The CDR3, as DNA: TGTGCCAGCAGCCGCGGCAGGAACACTGAAGCTTTCTTT. Protein sequence: CASSRGRNTEAFF. Based on the CDR3 plus reference TRBV7-6 and TRBJ1-1, the full variable domain is GAGVSQSPRYKVTKRGQDVALRCDPISGHVSLYWYRQALGQGPEFLTYFNYEAQQDKSGLPNDRFSAERPEGSISTLTIQRTEQRDSAMYRCASSRGRNTEAFFGQGTRLTVV.

The gene calls are TRBV6-1 and TRBJ2-3; 9 bases line up with TRBD1. The V gene's germline CDR1 is MNHNS and CDR2 SASEGT. V was clipped by 4 bases and J by 1 base; unmatched bases: 6. This CDR3 contains 16 residues. In DNA, the CDR3 is TGTGCCAGCAGTGCAACGAGGACAGGGGGCACAGATACGCAGTATTTT. This codes for CASSATRTGGTDTQYF.

The table lists this clone with a count of one. This chain links TRBV5-1 with TRBJ1-1; the D gene is possibly TRBD1 (5 bases). The CDR3 sequence is 15 residues long. Deletions cut 4 bases from V and 1 base from J, with 14 bases between. CDR1 is SGHRS and CDR2 is YFSETQ in the germline V gene. Here the CDR3 DNA reads TGCGCCAGCAGCGTTGCCTCAGGGAGGAACACTGAAGCTTTCTTT. Translation: CASSVASGRNTEAFF.

This clone was recorded once. In DNA form, the CDR3 reads TGTGCCAGCAGTCCTCTCGATCTGGGAACGGGGCTCGAGCAGTACTTC. This codes for CASSPLDLGTGLEQYF. This chain connects TRBV27 to TRBJ2-7, with D possibly called TRBD1 or TRBD2 (5 bases each). The germline V gene has CDR1 MNHEY and CDR2 SMNVEV (reference sequence). V was shortened by 5 bases and J by 6 bases, with 23 bases between the two germline ends. The CDR3 consists of 16 residues.

This chain joins TRBV19 and TRBJ2-3; D remains ambiguous. Trimming stripped 10 bases from V and 3 bases from J, with 14 bases between. Germline V gene data show CDR1 as LNHDA and CDR2 as SQIVND (reference sequence). The CDR3 has 13 amino acids. CDR3 DNA: TGTGCCACCTCCCCCCCTGGGACAGATACGCAGTATTTT. Its translation is CATSPPGTDTQYF.

The chain couples TRBV5-4 to TRBJ1-2; a possible D gene is TRBD1 (5 bases). The CDR3 spans 14 residues. V shed 0 bases and J shed 7 bases, with 13 bases lying between them. Germline loops: CDR1 SGHNT, CDR2 YYREEE (reference sequence). The CDR3 region has the DNA TGTGCCAGCAGCTTGGGACAGCTTCCCGCTGGCTACACCTTC. Its translation is CASSLGQLPAGYTF.

This clone was seen a few times. Other nucleotide sequences from this sample produce the same CDR3. The chain recombines TRBV9 with TRBJ2-3; D uncertain. Trimming cost V 0 bases and J 6 bases, with 5 bases left between them. CDR3 length: 12 amino acids. The germline V gene encodes CDR1 SGDLS and CDR2 YYNGEE. CDR3 in DNA: TGTGCCAGCAGCGTAGGAGGTGATACGCAGTATTTT. This encodes CASSVGGDTQYF.

V gene TRBV30 combines with J gene TRBJ1-1; possible D gene TRBD1, 5 bases. The ends were cut back, 1 base at V and 4 bases at J, with 13 bases in the middle. CDR3 length: 14 amino acids. The germline V gene has CDR1 GTSNPN and CDR2 SVGIG (reference sequence). The CDR3 here is CAWSGGRGSTEAFF. The CDR3 DNA sequence: TGTGCCTGGAGTGGGGGCCGGGGGAGCACTGAAGCTTTCTTT. Variable domain in full (rest from reference TRBV30 and TRBJ1-1): SQTIHQWPATLVQPVGSPLSLECTVEGTSNPNLYWYRQAAGRGLQLLFYSVGIGQISSEVPQNLSASRPQDRQFILSSKKLLLSDSGFYLCAWSGGRGSTEAFFGQGTRLTVV.

This rearrangement joins TRBV7-2 to TRBJ1-2; D is perhaps TRBD1 (5 bases). This CDR3 region has 15 residues. Germline assignment: CDR1 SGHTA and CDR2 FQGNSA. Trimming removed 4 bases at V and 4 bases at J, with 16 bases between. The CDR3 sequence: CASSSRQISLYGYTF. The CDR3 DNA reads as TGTGCCAGCAGCTCCCGACAGATCTCCCTCTATGGCTACACCTTC.

The chain uses TRBV2 and TRBJ1-5; the D is unclear. V shed 6 bases and J shed 0 bases, with 9 bases lying between them. The germline CDR1 and CDR2 sequences are SNHLY and FYNNEI. The CDR3 has 14 residues. The CDR3: CASRQYYSNQPQHF. The CDR3 coding sequence is TGTGCCAGCAGACAGTACTATAGCAATCAGCCCCAGCATTTT.

The chain uses TRBV2 and TRBJ1-1, with a weak D call TRBD1 (6 bases). V lost 8 bases, J lost 0 bases, and 10 bases lay in between. The CDR3 has 13 residues. The germline V gene has CDR1 SNHLY and CDR2 FYNNEI. CDR3 in amino acids: CASAYRVNTEAFF. The CDR3 region has the DNA TGTGCCAGCGCCTACAGGGTGAACACTGAAGCTTTCTTT.

This clone was seen more than once but under ten times. J is TRBJ1-6 and V is TRBV9; TRBD1 might be the D (5 bases). The CDR3 is 15 amino acids. The ends were cut back, 0 bases at V and 6 bases at J, with 10 bases in the middle. Germline CDR1 SGDLS, CDR2 YYNGEE. CDR3 protein: CASSVVGVGNSPLHF. CDR3 sequence (DNA): TGTGCCAGCAGCGTAGTGGGGGTGGGTAATTCACCCCTCCACTTT.

The V call is TRBV30, the J call TRBJ2-7; a possible D gene is TRBD2 (5 bases). This CDR3 is built from 15 residues. CDR1 GTSNPN and CDR2 SVGIG come from the germline V gene (reference sequence). With 0 bases removed from V and 1 base from J, the gap between germline ends came to 13 bases. This CDR3 is CAWSVGGMGSYEQYF. CDR3 sequence (DNA): TGTGCCTGGAGTGTAGGAGGAATGGGGTCCTACGAGCAGTACTTC.

This clone has just one count. The chain joins TRBV4-3 to TRBJ2-2; 10 bases are shared with TRBD1. Germline-derived CDR1 and CDR2 are LGHNA and YSLEER. With 4 bases clipped from V and 3 bases from J, the junction kept 5 bases outside the gene matches. CDR3 length: 16 residues. This chain's CDR3 is CASSRGTGVDTGELFF. The DNA for the CDR3 is TGCGCCAGCAGCCGAGGGACAGGGGTGGACACCGGGGAGCTGTTTTTT.

V usage is TRBV18 and J usage is TRBJ2-2; D possibly matches TRBD1 or TRBD2 (5 bases each). CDR1 is KGHSH and CDR2 is LQKENI in the germline V gene. V was cut by 6 bases and J by 6 bases, with 14 bases left in between. This CDR3 is 14 amino acids long. The CDR3 region is CASSSGTQAGELFF. CDR3 DNA: TGTGCCAGCTCCTCAGGGACCCAGGCCGGGGAGCTGTTTTTT.

The chain links TRBV2 to TRBJ1-4; possible D gene TRBD1, 6 bases. Trimming took 7 bases from V and 8 from J, leaving 17 bases between them. The CDR3 contains 14 residues. The germline gives CDR1 SNHLY, CDR2 FYNNEI. The CDR3 DNA follows: TGTGCCAGCAACTCACAGGGAAGCGGCGAAAAACTGTTTTTT. Translated, it gives CASNSQGSGEKLFF.

The gene calls are TRBV2 and TRBJ1-2; 11 nucleotides match TRBD1. This CDR3 has 15 residues. Germline V gene data show CDR1 as SNHLY and CDR2 as FYNNEI. V lost 6 bases to trimming and J lost 2 bases; unmatched junction nucleotides: 5. The CDR3: CASSEDRGRNYGYTF. The CDR3, as DNA: TGTGCCAGCAGCGAGGACAGGGGGCGGAACTATGGCTACACCTTC.

The gene calls are TRBV9 and TRBJ2-2, with 9 bases fitting TRBD2. There are 16 residues in the CDR3. Germline CDR1 and CDR2: SGDLS and YYNGEE. With V trimmed by 0 bases and J by 4 bases, 4 bases remained unmatched. DNA for the CDR3: TGTGCCAGCAGCGTAGGCGGGGGGGTGAGCACCGGGGAGCTGTTTTTT. Amino acids: CASSVGGGVSTGELFF. Drawing the rest from reference TRBV9 and TRBJ2-2, the complete variable domain is DSGVTQTPKHLITATGQRVTLRCSPRSGDLSVYWYQQSLDQGLQFLIQYYNGEERAKGNILERFSAQQFPDLHSELNLSSLELGDSALYFCASSVGGGVSTGELFFGEGSRLTVL.

The genes are TRBV5-4 and TRBJ2-3, with 12 bases lining up with TRBD2. There are 16 residues in the CDR3. Germline-derived CDR1 and CDR2 are SGHNT and YYREEE (reference sequence). J lost 4 bases, V lost 0 bases, and 3 bases had no gene match. The CDR3 DNA sequence: TGTGCCAGCAGCTTGGCGCTAGCGGGGGGGGCAGATACGCAGTATTTT. It encodes CASSLALAGGADTQYF.

The genes are TRBV7-2 and TRBJ2-2, with TRBD2 matching 13 bases. V lost 7 bases to trimming and J lost 6 bases; unmatched junction nucleotides: 5. The CDR3 has 15 amino acids. Per germline, CDR1 SGHTA and CDR2 FQGNSA. CDR3 nucleotide sequence: TGTGCCAGCACCAGACTAGCGGGGGGCCCCGGGGAGCTGTTTTTT. Its protein is CASTRLAGGPGELFF.